This entry is about one T cell receptor beta chain. This sample is drawn from a study of T cell responses to AZD1222 COVID-19 vaccine. The assay was immunoSEQ multiplex PCR, and TCRdb's table has in-frame clones only and misses some. This table holds 150,000 to 200,000 clones, approximately 92% found once. The TCR sequence derives from an adult in good health. This sample comprised peripheral blood, obtained on day 0 of AZD1222 vaccination.

The CDR3 DNA follows: TGTGCCAGTAGTATAGATCAGGGGGTGGGAAATCAGCCCCAGCATTTT. Translating it yields CASSIDQGVGNQPQHF. The V gene is TRBV19, the J gene TRBJ1-5, with 7 bases fitting TRBD1. The CDR3 extends over 16 amino acids. The J segment lost 4 bases and the V segment lost 0 bases, leaving 6 bases of the junction unmatched. Germline lookup yields CDR1 LNHDA and CDR2 SQIVND (reference sequence).